This T cell receptor beta chain was recovered during a study of early T cells in non-severe SARS-CoV-2 infection. TCRdb independently ran MiXCR on the 5' RACE reads; one entry per CDR3 protein. In the table there are 95,000 to 110,000 distinct CDR3 sequences, roughly 11% of which are singletons. Trimming removed 5 bases from V and 6 bases from J; junction bases left unmatched: 4. The CDR3 runs 14 residues. The receptor was isolated from an adult who was a healthcare worker with PCR-confirmed SARS-CoV-2 infection or an uninfected control (not recorded which). The chain has TRBV12-3 or TRBV12-4 and TRBJ2-3, with 11 bases identical to TRBD1. Sequencing was carried out using whole blood. The CDR3 here is CASSGTGGVDTQYF. Written as DNA, the CDR3 is TGTGCCAGCAGTGGGACAGGGGGAGTGGATACGCAGTATTTT.